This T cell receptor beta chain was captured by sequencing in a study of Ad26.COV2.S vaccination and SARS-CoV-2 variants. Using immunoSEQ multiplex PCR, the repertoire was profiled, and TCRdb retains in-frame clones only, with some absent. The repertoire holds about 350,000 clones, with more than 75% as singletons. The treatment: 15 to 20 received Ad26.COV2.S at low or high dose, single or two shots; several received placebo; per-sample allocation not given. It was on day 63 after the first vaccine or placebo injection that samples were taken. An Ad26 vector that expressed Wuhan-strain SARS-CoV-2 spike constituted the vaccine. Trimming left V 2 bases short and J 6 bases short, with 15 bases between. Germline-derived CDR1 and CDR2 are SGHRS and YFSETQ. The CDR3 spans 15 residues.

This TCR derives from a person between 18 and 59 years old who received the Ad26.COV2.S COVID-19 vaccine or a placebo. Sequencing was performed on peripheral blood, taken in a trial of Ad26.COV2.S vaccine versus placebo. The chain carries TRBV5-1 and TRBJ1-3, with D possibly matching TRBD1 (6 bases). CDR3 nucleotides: TGCGCCAGCAGCTTATCTCCAGGGGCGGAAAACACCATATATTTT. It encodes CASSLSPGAENTIYF.